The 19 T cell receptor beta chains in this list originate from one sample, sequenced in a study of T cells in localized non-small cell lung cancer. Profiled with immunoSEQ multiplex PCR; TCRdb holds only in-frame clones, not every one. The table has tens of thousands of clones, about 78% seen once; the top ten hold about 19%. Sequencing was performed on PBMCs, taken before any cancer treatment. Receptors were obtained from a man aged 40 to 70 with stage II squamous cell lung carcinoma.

This CDR3 reads CASRGQGVTTDTQYF. The CDR3 bases are TGTGCCAGCCGTGGGCAGGGGGTGACGACAGATACGCAGTATTTT. The chain employs TRBV6-6 and TRBJ2-3; 7 positions agree with TRBD1. Germline V gene lookup returns CDR1 MNHNY and CDR2 SVGAGI (reference sequence). The ends lost 8 bases at V and 3 bases at J; junction bases unmatched: 11. The CDR3 spans 15 residues.

CDR3 DNA: TGTGCCAGCAGCGCCGACCGACAGCCCCAGCATTTT. It specifies CASSADRQPQHF. The V gene is TRBV7-2, the J gene TRBJ1-5; D unclear. Germline assignment: CDR1 SGHTA and CDR2 FQGNSA. This CDR3 spans 12 amino acids. With 5 bases removed from V and 7 bases from J, the gap between germline ends came to 9 bases.

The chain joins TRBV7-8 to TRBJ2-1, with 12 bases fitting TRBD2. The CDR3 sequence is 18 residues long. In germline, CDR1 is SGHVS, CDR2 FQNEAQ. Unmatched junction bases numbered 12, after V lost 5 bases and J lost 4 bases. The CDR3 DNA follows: TGTGCCAGCAGCCCTAGACTAGCGGGAGTGGGGGGATACAATGAGCAGTTCTTC. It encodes CASSPRLAGVGGYNEQFF. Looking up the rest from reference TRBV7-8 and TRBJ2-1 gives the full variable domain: GAGVSQSPRYKVAKRGQDVALRCDPISGHVSLFWYQQALGQGPEFLTYFQNEAQLDKSGLPSDRFFAERPEGSVSTLKIQRTQQEDSAVYLCASSPRLAGVGGYNEQFFGPGTRLTVL.

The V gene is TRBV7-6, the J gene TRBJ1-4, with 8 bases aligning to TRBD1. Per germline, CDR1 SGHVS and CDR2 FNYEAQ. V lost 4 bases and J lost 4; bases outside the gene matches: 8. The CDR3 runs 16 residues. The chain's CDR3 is CASSSRQTGVNEKLFF. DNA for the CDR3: TGTGCCAGCAGCTCGCGCCAGACAGGGGTTAATGAAAAACTGTTTTTT.

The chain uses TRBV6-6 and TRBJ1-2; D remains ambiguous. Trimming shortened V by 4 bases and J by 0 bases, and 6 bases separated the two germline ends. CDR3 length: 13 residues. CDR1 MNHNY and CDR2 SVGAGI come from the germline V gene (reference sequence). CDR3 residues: CASSSNPNYGYTF. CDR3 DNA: TGTGCCAGCAGTTCCAATCCTAACTATGGCTACACCTTC.

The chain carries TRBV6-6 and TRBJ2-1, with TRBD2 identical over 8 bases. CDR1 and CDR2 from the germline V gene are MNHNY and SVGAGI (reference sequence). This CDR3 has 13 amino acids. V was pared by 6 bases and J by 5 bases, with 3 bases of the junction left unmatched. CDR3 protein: CASRGGLDNEQFF. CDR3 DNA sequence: TGTGCCAGCAGAGGGGGACTAGACAATGAGCAGTTCTTC.

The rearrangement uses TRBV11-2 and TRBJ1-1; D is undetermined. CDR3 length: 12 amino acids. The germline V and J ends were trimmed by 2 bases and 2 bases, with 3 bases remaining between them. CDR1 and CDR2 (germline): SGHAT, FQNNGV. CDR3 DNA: TGTGCCAGCAGCTTACATAACACTGAAGCTTTCTTT. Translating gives CASSLHNTEAFF.

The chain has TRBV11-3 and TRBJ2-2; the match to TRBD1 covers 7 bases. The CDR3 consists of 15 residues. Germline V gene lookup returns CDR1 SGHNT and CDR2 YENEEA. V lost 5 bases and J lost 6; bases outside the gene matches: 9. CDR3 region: CASSTRQGVAGELFF. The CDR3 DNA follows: TGTGCCAGCAGCACCCGACAGGGTGTAGCCGGGGAGCTGTTTTTT.

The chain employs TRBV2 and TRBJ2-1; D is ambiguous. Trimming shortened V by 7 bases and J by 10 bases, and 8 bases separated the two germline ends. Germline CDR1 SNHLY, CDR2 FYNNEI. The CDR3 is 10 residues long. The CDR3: CASKGTEQFF. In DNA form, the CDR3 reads TGTGCCAGCAAGGGCACCGAGCAGTTCTTC.

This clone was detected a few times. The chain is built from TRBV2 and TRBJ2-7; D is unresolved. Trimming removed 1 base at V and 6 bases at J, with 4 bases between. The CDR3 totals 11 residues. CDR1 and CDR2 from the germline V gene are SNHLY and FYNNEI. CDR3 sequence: CASSEGPEQYF. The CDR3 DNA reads TGTGCCAGCAGTGAAGGGCCCGAGCAGTACTTC. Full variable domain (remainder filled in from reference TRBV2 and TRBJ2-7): EPEVTQTPSHQVTQMGQEVILRCVPISNHLYFYWYRQILGQKVEFLVSFYNNEISEKSEIFDDQFSVERPDGSNFTLKIRSTKLEDSAMYFCASSEGPEQYFGPGTRLTVT.

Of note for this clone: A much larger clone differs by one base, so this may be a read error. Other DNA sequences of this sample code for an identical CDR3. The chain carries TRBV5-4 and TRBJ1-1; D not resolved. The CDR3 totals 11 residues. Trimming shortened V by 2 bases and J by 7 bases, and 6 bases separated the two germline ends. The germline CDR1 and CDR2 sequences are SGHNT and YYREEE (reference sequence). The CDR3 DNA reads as TGTGCCAGCAGCTTAGGACTTGAAGCTTTCTTT. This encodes CASSLGLEAFF.

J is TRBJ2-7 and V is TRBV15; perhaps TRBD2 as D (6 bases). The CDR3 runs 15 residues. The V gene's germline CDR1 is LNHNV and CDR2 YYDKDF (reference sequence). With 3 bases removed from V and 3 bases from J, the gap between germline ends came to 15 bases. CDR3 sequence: CATSRGPRGNYEQYF. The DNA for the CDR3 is TGTGCCACCAGCAGGGGACCCCGGGGGAACTACGAGCAGTACTTC.

The CDR3 is CASSLAEDRGGQPQHF. In DNA, the CDR3 is TGTGCCAGCAGCTTAGCGGAGGACAGGGGTGGACAGCCCCAGCATTTT. The chain has TRBV7-9 and TRBJ1-5; 9 nucleotides agree with TRBD1. This CDR3 is built from 16 residues. V gave up 0 bases and J gave up 7 bases; unmatched junction bases: 7. Germline values: CDR1 SEHNR, CDR2 FQNEAQ (reference sequence).

The DNA for the CDR3 is TGTGCCAGCAGTGACAGGGGAAGCAATCAGCCCCAGCATTTT. This translates into CASSDRGSNQPQHF. V and J are TRBV6-5 and TRBJ1-5, with TRBD1 matching over 8 bases. This CDR3 comprises 14 residues. V trimming: 5 bases; J trimming: 1 base; junction bases outside the gene matches: 1. Germline V gene sequence: CDR1 MNHEY, CDR2 SVGAGI.

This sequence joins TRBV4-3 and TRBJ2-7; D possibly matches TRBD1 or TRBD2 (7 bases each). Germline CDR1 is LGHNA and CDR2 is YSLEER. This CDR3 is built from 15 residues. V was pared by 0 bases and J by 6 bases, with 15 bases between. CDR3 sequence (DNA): TGCGCCAGCAGCCAAGAGAACAGGGGAGGGGGCGAGCAGTACTTC. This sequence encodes CASSQENRGGGEQYF.

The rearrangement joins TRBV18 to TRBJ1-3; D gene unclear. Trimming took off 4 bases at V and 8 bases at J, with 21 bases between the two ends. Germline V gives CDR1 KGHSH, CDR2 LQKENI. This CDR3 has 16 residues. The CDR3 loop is CASSLNGPDAGYTIYF. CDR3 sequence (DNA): TGTGCCAGCTCACTTAACGGACCCGACGCGGGGTACACCATATATTTT.

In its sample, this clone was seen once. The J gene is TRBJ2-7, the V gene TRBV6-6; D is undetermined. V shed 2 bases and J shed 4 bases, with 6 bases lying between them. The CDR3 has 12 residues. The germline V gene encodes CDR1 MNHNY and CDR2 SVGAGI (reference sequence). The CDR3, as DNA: TGTGCCAGCAGTTACGAGACTTACGAGCAGTACTTC. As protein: CASSYETYEQYF.

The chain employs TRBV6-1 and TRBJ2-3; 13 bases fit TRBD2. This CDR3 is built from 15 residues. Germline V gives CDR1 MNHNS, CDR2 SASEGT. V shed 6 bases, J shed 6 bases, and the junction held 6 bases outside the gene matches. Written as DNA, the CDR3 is TGTGCCAGCAGCGGACTAGCGGGAGTTGGGGATACGCAGTATTTT. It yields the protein CASSGLAGVGDTQYF.

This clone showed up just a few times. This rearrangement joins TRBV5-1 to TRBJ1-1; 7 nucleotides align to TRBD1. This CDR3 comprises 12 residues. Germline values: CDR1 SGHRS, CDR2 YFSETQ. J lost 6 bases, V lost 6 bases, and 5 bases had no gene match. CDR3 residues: CASTIGTAEAFF. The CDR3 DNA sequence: TGCGCCAGCACCATCGGGACAGCTGAAGCTTTCTTT.